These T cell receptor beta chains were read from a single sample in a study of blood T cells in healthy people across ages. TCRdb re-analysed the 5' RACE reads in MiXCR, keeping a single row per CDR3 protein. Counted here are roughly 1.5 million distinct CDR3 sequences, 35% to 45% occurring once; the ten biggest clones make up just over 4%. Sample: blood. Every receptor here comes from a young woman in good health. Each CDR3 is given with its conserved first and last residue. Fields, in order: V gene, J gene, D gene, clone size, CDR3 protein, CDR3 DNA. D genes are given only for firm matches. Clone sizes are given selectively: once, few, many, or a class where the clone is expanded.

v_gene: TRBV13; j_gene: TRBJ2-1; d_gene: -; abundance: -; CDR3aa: CASSLSPRYNEQFF; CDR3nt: TGTGCCAGCAGTCTGAGCCCGAGGTACAATGAGCAGTTCTTC
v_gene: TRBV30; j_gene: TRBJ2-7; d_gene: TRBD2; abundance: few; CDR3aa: CAWSAGLAGGHEQYF; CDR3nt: TGTGCCTGGAGCGCAGGACTAGCGGGGGGACACGAGCAGTACTTC
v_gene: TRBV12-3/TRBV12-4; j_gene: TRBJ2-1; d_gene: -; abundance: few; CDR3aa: CASSSSEFDEQFF; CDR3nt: TGTGCCAGCAGTTCCTCAGAATTCGATGAGCAGTTCTTC
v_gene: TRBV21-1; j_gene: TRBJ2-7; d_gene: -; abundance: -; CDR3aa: CASTKGDRGCNEQYF; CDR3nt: TGTGCCAGCACCAAGGGGGACAGGGGGTGTAACGAGCAGTACTTC
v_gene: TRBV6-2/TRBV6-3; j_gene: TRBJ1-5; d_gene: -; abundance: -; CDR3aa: CASSYLPGGGNQPQHF; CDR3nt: TGTGCCAGCAGTTACCTGCCAGGCGGGGGCAATCAGCCCCAGCATTTT
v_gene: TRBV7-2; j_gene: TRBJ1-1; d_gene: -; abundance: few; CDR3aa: CASSLLGSGTEAFF; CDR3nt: TGTGCCAGCAGCTTATTGGGCAGCGGGACTGAAGCTTTCTTT
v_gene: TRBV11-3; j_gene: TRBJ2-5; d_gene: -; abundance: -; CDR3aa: CASSFGGDNEQYF; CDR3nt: TGTGCCAGCAGCTTTGGCGGGGACAATGAGCAGTACTTC
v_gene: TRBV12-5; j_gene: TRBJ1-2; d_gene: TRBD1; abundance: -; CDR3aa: CASGMTGTNYGYTF; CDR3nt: TGTGCTAGTGGAATGACAGGGACTAACTATGGCTACACCTTC
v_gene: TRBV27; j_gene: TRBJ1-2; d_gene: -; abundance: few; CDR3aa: CASSFGGVYGYTF; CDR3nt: TGTGCCAGCAGTTTTGGGGGTGTCTATGGCTACACCTTC
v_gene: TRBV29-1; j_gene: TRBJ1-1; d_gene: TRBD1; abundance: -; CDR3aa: CAAGTEIMNTEAFF; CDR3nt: TGCGCTGCCGGGACAGAGATCATGAACACTGAAGCTTTCTTT
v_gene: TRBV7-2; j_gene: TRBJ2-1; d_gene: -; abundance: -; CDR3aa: CASSVGSLTGNEQFF; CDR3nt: TGTGCCAGCAGTGTCGGGAGCCTCACAGGCAATGAGCAGTTCTTC
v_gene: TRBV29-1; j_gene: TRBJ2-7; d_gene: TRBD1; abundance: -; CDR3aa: CSVNRGTYEQYF; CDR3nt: TGCAGCGTCAACAGGGGAACCTACGAGCAGTACTTC
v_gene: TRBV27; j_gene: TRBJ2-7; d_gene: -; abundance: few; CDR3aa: CARNNGPQVRSYEQYF; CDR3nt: TGTGCCAGAAACAACGGGCCCCAGGTGAGGTCCTACGAGCAGTACTTC
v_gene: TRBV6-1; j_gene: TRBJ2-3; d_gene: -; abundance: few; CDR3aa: CASSEVAESTDTQYF; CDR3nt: TGTGCCAGCAGTGAGGTAGCGGAGAGCACAGATACGCAGTATTTT
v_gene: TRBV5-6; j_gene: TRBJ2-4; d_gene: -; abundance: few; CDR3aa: CASSLTPLTLLAKNIQYF; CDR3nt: TGTGCCAGCAGCTTGACCCCCCTGACGCTCCTAGCCAAAAACATTCAGTACTTC
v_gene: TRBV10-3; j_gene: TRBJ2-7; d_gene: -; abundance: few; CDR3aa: CATGDTGSSYEQYF; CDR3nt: TGTGCCACTGGCGACACAGGGAGCTCCTACGAGCAGTACTTC
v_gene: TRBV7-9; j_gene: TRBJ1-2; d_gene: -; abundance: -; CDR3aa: CASSSGRADGYTF; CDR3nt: TGTGCCAGCAGCTCAGGCAGGGCGGATGGCTACACCTTC